These 30 T cell receptor beta chains share one sample of origin, sequenced in a study of shared clonotypes between healthy human individuals. Clones were read by immunoSEQ multiplex PCR, and TCRdb kept only the in-frame ones, dropping some. The profile shows 2,500,000 or so clones, around 90% of them singletons. The source material was naive CD4+ T cells sorted from blood. The subset was: CD45RA+ positively selected. The origin of the receptors is a man aged 18 to 30 in good health.

In the case of this clone: The same CDR3 is also encoded by other DNA sequences in this sample. The chain recombines TRBV6-6 with TRBJ2-7; 7 nucleotides agree with TRBD1. CDR3 size: 14 residues. V lost 3 bases and J lost 3; bases outside the gene matches: 5. Germline CDR1 reads MNHNY; CDR2 reads SVGAGI (reference sequence). The CDR3 region is CASSYGQGVYEQYF. The CDR3, as DNA: TGTGCCAGCAGTTATGGGCAGGGGGTCTACGAGCAGTACTTC.

The rearrangement uses TRBV28 and TRBJ2-7; tentative D call: TRBD1 (7 bases). Germline-derived CDR1 and CDR2 are MDHEN and SYDVKM. The V end lost 4 bases, the J end lost 5 bases, and 18 bases lay between the germline ends. The CDR3 contains 15 residues. CDR3 in DNA: TGTGCCAGCAGTTCCCCCCCGACAGGGAGGAACGAGCAGTACTTC. Amino acid sequence: CASSSPPTGRNEQYF.

This chain links TRBV2 with TRBJ1-2, with 7 bases lining up with TRBD1. The V gene's germline CDR1 is SNHLY and CDR2 FYNNEI. The CDR3 length is 16 residues. J was trimmed by 0 bases and V by 3 bases; bases with no gene match: 7. CDR3 bases: TGTGCCAGCAGTGACCTAGTACAGGGGACTAACTATGGCTACACCTTC. This codes for CASSDLVQGTNYGYTF.

The genes are TRBV30 and TRBJ2-2; D unresolved. Germline V gene data show CDR1 as GTSNPN and CDR2 as SVGIG (reference sequence). The CDR3 is 12 amino acids. The ends were cut back, 4 bases at V and 6 bases at J, with 9 bases in the middle. CDR3 sequence (DNA): TGTGCCTGGATAGAGGCCGCCGGGGAGCTGTTTTTT. Protein sequence: CAWIEAAGELFF.

The V gene is TRBV18, the J gene TRBJ1-1; TRBD1 aligns across 11 bases. V lost 2 bases and J lost 11; bases outside the gene matches: 4. CDR1 is KGHSH and CDR2 is LQKENI in the germline V gene. The CDR3 runs 13 residues. CDR3 coding DNA: TGTGCCAGCTCACCATCGGACAGGGGGCAGGCTTTCTTT. This sequence encodes CASSPSDRGQAFF.

This chain connects TRBV6-6 to TRBJ2-7; D is possibly TRBD2 (5 bases). Trimming stripped 5 bases from V and 5 bases from J, with 7 bases between. The V gene's germline CDR1 is MNHNY and CDR2 SVGAGI (reference sequence). CDR3 size: 11 residues. This CDR3 reads CASSGLNEQYF. The CDR3 bases are TGTGCCAGCAGTGGACTCAACGAGCAGTACTTC.

In its sample, this clone was seen once. The chain uses TRBV5-5 and TRBJ1-1; no clear D. There are 13 residues in the CDR3. The V end was cut by 3 bases, the J end by 5 bases, with 11 bases between. Germline V gene lookup returns CDR1 SGHKS and CDR2 YYEKEE (reference sequence). CDR3: CASSYTPGTEAFF. CDR3 sequence (DNA): TGTGCCAGCAGCTATACCCCAGGAACTGAAGCTTTCTTT.

To note about this clone: The same CDR3 is also encoded by other DNA sequences in this sample. The DNA of the CDR3 is TGTGCCAGCTCACCGGCAGGGACTAATGAAAAACTGTTTTTT. Translating gives CASSPAGTNEKLFF. The chain uses TRBV18 and TRBJ1-4; possible D gene TRBD1, 5 bases. From germline, CDR1 is KGHSH and CDR2 LQKENI. Between the trimmed V and J ends, which lost 3 bases and 2 bases, there was a span of 7 bases. This CDR3 contains 14 residues.

The rearrangement uses TRBV27 and TRBJ1-3; a weak D match, TRBD1 (5 bases). CDR1 and CDR2 (germline): MNHEY, SMNVEV (reference sequence). CDR3 size: 14 residues. V was pared by 6 bases and J by 2 bases, with 11 bases between. CDR3 residues: CASSLAGTGNTIYF. The CDR3 DNA reads as TGTGCCAGCAGCCTAGCAGGGACTGGAAACACCATATATTTT.

The chain combines TRBV15 with TRBJ1-1; D is uncertain. The V and J ends lost 1 base and 6 bases respectively, with 12 bases between them. This CDR3 has 14 amino acids. Germline lookup yields CDR1 LNHNV and CDR2 YYDKDF (reference sequence). The CDR3 bases are TGTGCCACCAGCAGAGTCACGCAGTTCGCTGAAGCTTTCTTT. It encodes CATSRVTQFAEAFF.

The chain carries TRBV7-8 and TRBJ2-2; the D is unclear. V lost 4 bases and J 4 bases, leaving 7 bases between the germline ends. Germline CDR1 is SGHVS and CDR2 is FQNEAQ. This CDR3 comprises 13 residues. CDR3 nucleotide sequence: TGTGCCAGCAGCTGGACCCTCACCGGGGAGCTGTTTTTT. Amino acid sequence: CASSWTLTGELFF.

V usage is TRBV5-1 and J usage is TRBJ2-1; 15 nucleotides match TRBD2. This CDR3 is 20 amino acids long. Germline trimming cut 3 bases from V and 0 bases from J; bases unmatched to any gene: 10. Per germline, CDR1 SGHRS and CDR2 YFSETQ. The CDR3 spells CASSSGLAGGFESSYNEQFF. In nucleotides, the CDR3 is TGCGCCAGCAGCTCGGGACTAGCGGGGGGCTTCGAAAGCTCCTACAATGAGCAGTTCTTC.

This chain links TRBV9 with TRBJ2-2; tentative D call: TRBD2 (5 bases). The CDR3 is made up of 14 amino acids. The germline CDR1 and CDR2 sequences are SGDLS and YYNGEE. V gave up 0 bases and J gave up 6 bases, with 9 bases separating them. This CDR3 is CASSVDSGSGELFF. The DNA of the CDR3 is TGTGCCAGCAGCGTAGATTCGGGGTCCGGGGAGCTGTTTTTT.

This clone was observed once. The chain recombines TRBV7-2 with TRBJ2-3; D possibly corresponds to TRBD1 (5 bases). The CDR3 has 14 residues. Trimming stripped 3 bases from V and 2 bases from J, with 9 bases between. CDR1 and CDR2 (germline): SGHTA, FQGNSA. The CDR3 bases are TGTGCCAGCAGCTTGGAACAGGTCACAGATACGCAGTATTTT. Encoded protein: CASSLEQVTDTQYF.

The chain is built from TRBV28 and TRBJ2-3; the D is unclear. The CDR3 spans 12 residues. Germline values: CDR1 MDHEN, CDR2 SYDVKM. The V and J ends lost 7 bases and 8 bases respectively, with 13 bases between them. The CDR3 nucleotides read TGTGCCAGCACCCTCTGGGGTGGTACGCAGTATTTT. This encodes CASTLWGGTQYF.

The chain combines TRBV11-2 with TRBJ2-3, with D hard to call. The V end lost 4 bases, the J end lost 11 bases, and 19 bases lay between the germline ends. Germline CDR1 and CDR2: SGHAT and FQNNGV. This CDR3 has 14 amino acids. The CDR3 spells CASSSTPRDPKQYF. In DNA form, the CDR3 reads TGTGCCAGCAGCTCAACACCCCGAGACCCTAAGCAGTATTTT.

The CDR3 nucleotides read TGTGCCAGCAGTTTATTGGGGTCGGCCAATCAGCCCCAGCATTTT. Translation: CASSLLGSANQPQHF. The gene calls are TRBV28 and TRBJ1-5; D not resolved. The CDR3 has 15 amino acids. Trimming removed 1 base from V and 3 bases from J, with 10 bases in between. The germline V gene encodes CDR1 MDHEN and CDR2 SYDVKM.

This clone was detected only once. CDR3 residues: CASSQDPGDSNQPQHF. In DNA, the CDR3 is TGTGCCAGCAGCCAAGATCCGGGGGATAGCAATCAGCCCCAGCATTTT. V and J are TRBV4-2 and TRBJ1-5; D possibly corresponds to TRBD1 (5 bases). CDR3 size: 16 residues. Germline CDR1 and CDR2: LGHNA and YNFKEQ. The V and J ends lost 0 bases and 0 bases respectively, with 9 bases between them.

The genes are TRBV4-3 and TRBJ2-1; 7 bases match TRBD2. Germline V gene data show CDR1 as LGHNA and CDR2 as YSLEER. V shed 1 base, J shed 8 bases, and the junction held 11 bases outside the gene matches. The CDR3 contains 16 residues. The CDR3 region has the DNA TGCGCCAGCAGCCAAGGGAGGGCTAGCGGCTTTGATGAGCAGTTCTTC. Amino acids: CASSQGRASGFDEQFF.

The rearrangement uses TRBV4-2 and TRBJ2-3; 12 bases match TRBD2. The J segment lost 1 base and the V segment lost 4 bases, leaving 9 bases of the junction unmatched. CDR1 LGHNA and CDR2 YNFKEQ come from the germline V gene. The CDR3 contains 18 residues. The chain's CDR3 is CASSLTSGGPAGTDTQYF. The CDR3 coding sequence is TGTGCCAGCAGCCTGACTAGCGGGGGCCCTGCGGGCACAGATACGCAGTATTTT.

Worth noting for this clone: The same CDR3 arises from other DNA sequences in this sample as well. V and J are TRBV5-1 and TRBJ1-1; D gene ambiguous. V was shortened by 0 bases and J by 4 bases, with 7 bases between the two germline ends. Germline V gives CDR1 SGHRS, CDR2 YFSETQ. The CDR3 covers 13 residues. CDR3 region: CASSLGGGTEAFF. The CDR3 DNA follows: TGCGCCAGCAGCTTGGGTGGCGGCACTGAAGCTTTCTTT.

The CDR3 reads CASSFTPGQRNTEAFF. The CDR3 bases are TGTGCCAGCAGTTTTACCCCGGGACAGAGGAACACTGAAGCTTTCTTT. The rearrangement joins TRBV7-9 to TRBJ1-1; 7 nucleotides line up with TRBD1. The junction had 11 bases not matched to a gene; V was cut back by 6 bases and J by 1 base. The CDR3 consists of 16 residues. Looked up from germline, CDR1 is SEHNR and CDR2 is FQNEAQ (reference sequence).

With regard to this clone: In the same sample, other DNA sequences code for this CDR3. V is TRBV28 and J is TRBJ1-2; D may be TRBD1 (5 bases). The CDR3 has 14 residues. CDR1 is MDHEN, CDR2 SYDVKM, per germline. Trimming took 5 bases from V and 4 from J, leaving 14 bases between them. The CDR3 DNA is TGTGCCAGCAGTCTGGGGGATCGGATCTATGGCTACACCTTC. It translates to CASSLGDRIYGYTF.

V usage is TRBV6-5 and J usage is TRBJ2-1; no clear D gene. Germline lookup yields CDR1 MNHEY and CDR2 SVGAGI. The CDR3 consists of 12 residues. Trimming left V 4 bases short and J 10 bases short, with 11 bases between. DNA of the CDR3: TGTGCCAGCAGTTCGGTCCGTCGGGAGCAGTTCTTC. It codes for CASSSVRREQFF.

The rearrangement links TRBV2 to TRBJ1-5, with a tentative D call TRBD1 (6 bases). The length of the CDR3 is 12 residues. Germline lookup yields CDR1 SNHLY and CDR2 FYNNEI. Trimming cost V 4 bases and J 9 bases, with 10 bases left between them. The CDR3 DNA sequence: TGTGCCAGCAGTGCCGAGGGGGGGCCCCAGCATTTT. Its translation: CASSAEGGPQHF.

The V call is TRBV15, the J call TRBJ2-5, with 11 bases lining up with TRBD2. The ends lost 1 base at V and 0 bases at J; junction bases unmatched: 1. The CDR3 spans 16 residues. Germline V CDR1 and CDR2: LNHNV, YYDKDF (reference sequence). The CDR3 is CATSRGLAGNQETQYF. In nucleotides, the CDR3 is TGTGCCACCAGCAGAGGACTAGCGGGAAACCAAGAGACCCAGTACTTC.

The chain is built from TRBV11-2 and TRBJ2-7, with no clear D. V shed 5 bases and J shed 4 bases, with 9 bases lying between them. CDR3 length: 12 residues. Germline V lookup: CDR1 SGHAT, CDR2 FQNNGV. In nucleotides, the CDR3 is TGTGCCAGCAGCGCTCAGAGATACGAGCAGTACTTC. This translates into CASSAQRYEQYF.

This chain joins TRBV30 and TRBJ1-3; D gene unclear. CDR1 and CDR2 from the germline V gene are GTSNPN and SVGIG (reference sequence). This CDR3 is built from 15 residues. V was trimmed by 4 bases and J by 2 bases, leaving 15 bases between them. The CDR3 region is CAWILASRTGNTIYF. The CDR3 region has the DNA TGTGCCTGGATATTGGCATCCAGGACTGGAAACACCATATATTTT.

This rearrangement joins TRBV7-2 to TRBJ2-2, with D hard to call. CDR3 size: 16 residues. The V gene's germline CDR1 is SGHTA and CDR2 FQGNSA. V was pared by 3 bases and J by 5 bases, with 16 bases between. This chain's CDR3 is CASSFTSSPGTGELFF. As DNA, the CDR3 is TGTGCCAGCAGCTTTACTTCAAGTCCTGGGACCGGGGAGCTGTTTTTT.

The count of this clone is one. This chain connects TRBV2 to TRBJ2-7; 9 bases match TRBD1. Germline V gene data show CDR1 as SNHLY and CDR2 as FYNNEI. The CDR3 totals 14 residues. V gave up 6 bases and J gave up 3 bases; unmatched junction bases: 6. CDR3 bases: TGTGCCAGCAGCCGGGACAGGGATTTCTACGAGCAGTACTTC. Its protein is CASSRDRDFYEQYF.